The source of this T cell receptor beta chain is a study of regulatory T cells in long-lasting Graves disease. Study context: Persistence in Graves' disease required over 5 years of antithyroid drugs plus positive TSH receptor antibodies. Study-wide results and caveats: Among persistent patients, a larger number of public clonotypes were shared (approximately 2,900) than among newly diagnosed patients (around 980). Persistent Graves' patients had lower TCR diversity than newly diagnosed ones. Favored gene segments in persistent disease were TRBV28, TRBJ1-2 and TRBJ2-5.

Concerning this clonotype itself: Its target is not known.

Noted time point: persistent/refractory GD, antithyroid drugs over 5 years with positive TRAb. PBMC RNA served as the TCR library source. Germline assignment: CDR1 SGHTS and CDR2 YDEGEE. CDR3 length: 16 residues. The ends were cut back, 4 bases at V and 5 bases at J, with 22 bases in the middle. In building TCR beta libraries, iRepertoire HTBI primers were used together with Arm-PCR of CDR3 regions. TCRdb itself ran the multiplex PCR reads through MiXCR, one entry per CDR3 protein. The table lists about 470,000 distinct CDR3 sequences, under 25% of them singletons. This TCR was sampled from a female donor with Graves disease. The rearrangement uses TRBV5-8 and TRBJ2-7; D gene ambiguous. The sequenced sample was peripheral blood mononuclear cells (PBMCs), obtained when the disease was refractory, from a patient treated with antithyroid drugs. This CDR3 is CASSPALVAGLDEQYF. The CDR3 DNA is TGTGCCAGCAGCCCCGCTCTGGTGGCAGGCCTCGACGAGCAGTACTTC.